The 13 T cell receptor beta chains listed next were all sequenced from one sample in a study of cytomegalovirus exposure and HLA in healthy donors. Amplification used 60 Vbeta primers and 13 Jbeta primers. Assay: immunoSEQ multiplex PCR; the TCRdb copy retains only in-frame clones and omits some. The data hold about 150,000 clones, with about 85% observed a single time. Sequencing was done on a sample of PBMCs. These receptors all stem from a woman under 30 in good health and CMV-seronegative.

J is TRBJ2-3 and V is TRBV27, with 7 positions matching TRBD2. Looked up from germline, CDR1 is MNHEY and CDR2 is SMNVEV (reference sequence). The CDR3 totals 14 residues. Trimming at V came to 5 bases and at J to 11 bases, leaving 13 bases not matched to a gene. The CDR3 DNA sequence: TGTGCCAGCAGTCAGACAGAACTAGCGCCGGGGCAGTATTTT. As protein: CASSQTELAPGQYF.

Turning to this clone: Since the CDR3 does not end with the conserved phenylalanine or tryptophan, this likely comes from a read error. CDR3 DNA: TGTGCCAGCAGCCCCGGGGGGGTCCTTGATAGCAATCAGCCCCAGCATCTT. It specifies CASSPGGVLDSNQPQHL. The chain combines TRBV7-9 with TRBJ1-5, with a tentative D call TRBD1 (5 bases). Trimming stripped 5 bases from V and 0 bases from J, with 17 bases between. The germline CDR1 and CDR2 sequences are SEHNR and FQNEAQ (reference sequence). The CDR3 runs 17 residues.

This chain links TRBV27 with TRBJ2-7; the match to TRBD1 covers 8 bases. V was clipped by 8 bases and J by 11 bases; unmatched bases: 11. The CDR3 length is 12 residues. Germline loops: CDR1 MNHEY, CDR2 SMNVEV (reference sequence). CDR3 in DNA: TGTGCCAGCGGGCAGGGGGCGCGTTCGGAGTACTTC. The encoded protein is CASGQGARSEYF.

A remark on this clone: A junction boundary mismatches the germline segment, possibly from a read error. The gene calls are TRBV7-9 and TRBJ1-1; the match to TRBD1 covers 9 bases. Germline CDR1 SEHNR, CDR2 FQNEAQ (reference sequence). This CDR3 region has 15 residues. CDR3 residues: CSSSPGQGRGTEAFF. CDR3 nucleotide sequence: TGTTCCAGCAGCCCCGGACAGGGGAGGGGCACTGAAGCTTTCTTT.

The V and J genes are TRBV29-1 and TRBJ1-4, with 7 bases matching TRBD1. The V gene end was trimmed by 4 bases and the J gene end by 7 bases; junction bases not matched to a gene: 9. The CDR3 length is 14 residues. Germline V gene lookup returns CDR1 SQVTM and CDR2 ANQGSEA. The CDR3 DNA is TGCAGCGTTGGACGACAGGGTTTATCTGAAAAACTGTTTTTT. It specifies CSVGRQGLSEKLFF.

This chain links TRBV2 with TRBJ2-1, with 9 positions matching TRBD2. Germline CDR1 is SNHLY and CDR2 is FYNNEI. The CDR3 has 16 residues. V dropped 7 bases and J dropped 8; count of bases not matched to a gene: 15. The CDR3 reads CASTPWASGDTDEQFF. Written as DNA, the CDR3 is TGTGCCAGCACTCCCTGGGCTAGCGGGGATACGGATGAGCAGTTCTTC.

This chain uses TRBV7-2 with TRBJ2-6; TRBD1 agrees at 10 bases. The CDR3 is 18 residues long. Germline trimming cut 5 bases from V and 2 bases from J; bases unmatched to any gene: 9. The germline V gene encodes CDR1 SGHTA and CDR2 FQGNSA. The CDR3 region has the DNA TGTGCCAGCAGCGCCTCTTGGACAGGGGGTACTGGGGCCAACGTCCTGACTTTC. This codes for CASSASWTGGTGANVLTF.

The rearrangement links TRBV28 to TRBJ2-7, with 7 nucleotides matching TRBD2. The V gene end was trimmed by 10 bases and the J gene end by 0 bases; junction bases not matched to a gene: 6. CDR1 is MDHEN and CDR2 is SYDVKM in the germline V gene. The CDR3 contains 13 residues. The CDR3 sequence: CATLAVSSYEQYF. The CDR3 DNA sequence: TGTGCCACGCTAGCGGTGAGCTCCTACGAGCAGTACTTC.

The CDR3, as DNA: TGTGCCAGCAGCTTAACGGGAGCGGGAGCTGACGAGCAGTACTTC. Protein product: CASSLTGAGADEQYF. This chain uses TRBV27 with TRBJ2-7; 8 bases fit TRBD2. V was pared by 6 bases and J by 5 bases, with 12 bases of the junction left unmatched. CDR3 length: 15 residues. The germline CDR1 and CDR2 sequences are MNHEY and SMNVEV (reference sequence).

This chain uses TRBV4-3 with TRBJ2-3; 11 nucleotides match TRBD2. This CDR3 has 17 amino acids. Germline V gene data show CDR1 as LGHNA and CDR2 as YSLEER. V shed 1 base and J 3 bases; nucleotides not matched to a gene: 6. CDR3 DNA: TGCGCCAGCAGCCAAGCCCTAGCGGGGGGCGGGACAGATACGCAGTATTTT. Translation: CASSQALAGGGTDTQYF.

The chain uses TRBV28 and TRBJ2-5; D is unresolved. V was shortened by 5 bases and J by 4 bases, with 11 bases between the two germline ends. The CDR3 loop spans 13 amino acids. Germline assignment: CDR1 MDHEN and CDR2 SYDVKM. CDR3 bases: TGTGCCAGCAGTCCCCCCTTCCGAGAGACCCAGTACTTC. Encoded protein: CASSPPFRETQYF. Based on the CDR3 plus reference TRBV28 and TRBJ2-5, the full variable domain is DVKVTQSSRYLVKRTGEKVFLECVQDMDHENMFWYRQDPGLGLRLIYFSYDVKMKEKGDIPEGYSVSREKKERFSLILESASTNQTSMYLCASSPPFRETQYFGPGTRLLVL.

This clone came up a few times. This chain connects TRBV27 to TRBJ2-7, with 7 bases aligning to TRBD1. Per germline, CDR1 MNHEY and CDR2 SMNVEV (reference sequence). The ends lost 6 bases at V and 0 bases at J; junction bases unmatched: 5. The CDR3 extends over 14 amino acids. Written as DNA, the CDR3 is TGTGCCAGCAGAGGGACAGTAGGCTCCTACGAGCAGTACTTC. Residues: CASRGTVGSYEQYF.

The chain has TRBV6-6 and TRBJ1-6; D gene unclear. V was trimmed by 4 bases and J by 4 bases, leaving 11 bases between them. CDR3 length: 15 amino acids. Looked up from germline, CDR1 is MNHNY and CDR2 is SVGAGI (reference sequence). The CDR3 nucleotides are TGTGCCAGCAGTTCGGAGGGAGGTTATAATTCACCCCTCCACTTT. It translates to CASSSEGGYNSPLHF.